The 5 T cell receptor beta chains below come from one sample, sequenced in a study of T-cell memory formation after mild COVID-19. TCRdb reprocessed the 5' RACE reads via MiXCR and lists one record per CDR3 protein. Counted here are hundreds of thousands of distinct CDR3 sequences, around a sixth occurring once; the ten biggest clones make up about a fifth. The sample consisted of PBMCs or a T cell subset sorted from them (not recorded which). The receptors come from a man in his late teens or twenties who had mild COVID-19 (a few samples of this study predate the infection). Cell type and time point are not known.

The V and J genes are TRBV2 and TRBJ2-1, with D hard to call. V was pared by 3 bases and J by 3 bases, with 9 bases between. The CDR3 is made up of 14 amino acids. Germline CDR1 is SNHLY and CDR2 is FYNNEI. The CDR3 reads CASSEWVFYNEQFF. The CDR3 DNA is TGTGCCAGCAGTGAGTGGGTTTTCTACAATGAGCAGTTCTTC. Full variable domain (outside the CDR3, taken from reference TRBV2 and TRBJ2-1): EPEVTQTPSHQVTQMGQEVILRCVPISNHLYFYWYRQILGQKVEFLVSFYNNEISEKSEIFDDQFSVERPDGSNFTLKIRSTKLEDSAMYFCASSEWVFYNEQFFGPGTRLTVL.

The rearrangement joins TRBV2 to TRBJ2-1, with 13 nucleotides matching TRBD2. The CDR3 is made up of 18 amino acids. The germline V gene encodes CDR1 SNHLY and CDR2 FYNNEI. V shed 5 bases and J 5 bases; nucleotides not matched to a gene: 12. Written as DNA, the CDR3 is TGTGCCAGCAGTCCGCCAACCTCGACTAGCGGGGGGAACAATGAGCAGTTCTTC. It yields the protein CASSPPTSTSGGNNEQFF.

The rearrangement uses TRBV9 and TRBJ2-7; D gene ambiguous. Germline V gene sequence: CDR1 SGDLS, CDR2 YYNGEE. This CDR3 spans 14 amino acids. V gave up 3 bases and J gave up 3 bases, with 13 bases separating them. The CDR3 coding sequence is TGTGCCAGCAGCGGGTCATCCAGTAGCTACGAGCAGTACTTC. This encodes CASSGSSSSYEQYF.

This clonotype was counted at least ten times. CDR3 residues: CASSFASGTPTYEQYF. Here the CDR3 DNA reads TGTGCCAGCAGTTTCGCATCCGGGACACCAACCTACGAGCAGTACTTC. The chain carries TRBV27 and TRBJ2-7; possible D gene TRBD1, 6 bases. Trimming pared 3 bases from V and 2 bases from J, leaving 17 bases between. CDR1 is MNHEY, CDR2 SMNVEV, per germline (reference sequence). CDR3 length: 16 amino acids.

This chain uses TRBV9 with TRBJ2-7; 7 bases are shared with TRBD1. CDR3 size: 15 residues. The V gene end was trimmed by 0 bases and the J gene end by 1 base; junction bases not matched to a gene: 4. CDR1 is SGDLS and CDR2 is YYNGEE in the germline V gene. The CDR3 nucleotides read TGTGCCAGCAGCGTAGGAGGGACAGTGTCCTACGAGCAGTACTTC. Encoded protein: CASSVGGTVSYEQYF. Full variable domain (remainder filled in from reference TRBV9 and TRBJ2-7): DSGVTQTPKHLITATGQRVTLRCSPRSGDLSVYWYQQSLDQGLQFLIQYYNGEERAKGNILERFSAQQFPDLHSELNLSSLELGDSALYFCASSVGGTVSYEQYFGPGTRLTVT.